Following are 29 T cell receptor beta chains from one sample sequenced in a study of technical replicates of blood from a handful of donors. Profiling relied on immunoSEQ multiplex PCR, and the TCRdb table lists in-frame clones only, not all of them. The sample gives tens of thousands of clones, over 75% of which show up once; 0.2% to 0.25% is in the top ten. Sequenced input: T cells isolated from PBMCs. All receptors come from a human donor in good health.

Only one count was recorded for this clone. V gene TRBV19 combines with J gene TRBJ2-2; TRBD2 matches 10 bases. The CDR3 length is 17 residues. Germline V gene lookup returns CDR1 LNHDA and CDR2 SQIVND (reference sequence). J gave up 7 bases and V 2 bases, and 10 bases lay outside the gene matches. CDR3 in amino acids: CASSIWLAGAFGGELFF. CDR3 coding DNA: TGTGCCAGTAGTATATGGCTAGCGGGGGCTTTCGGCGGGGAGCTGTTTTTT.

The rearrangement joins TRBV4-1 to TRBJ2-3, with TRBD1 matching over 7 bases. Germline loops: CDR1 MGHRA, CDR2 YSYEKL. The CDR3 is 17 amino acids. V was clipped by 0 bases and J by 1 base; unmatched bases: 7. This CDR3 is CASSQDRGQPGTDTQYF. CDR3 coding DNA: TGCGCCAGCAGCCAAGATAGGGGGCAACCCGGCACAGATACGCAGTATTTT.

This clone was recorded only once. J is TRBJ1-1 and V is TRBV30; weak D call: TRBD1 (5 bases). This CDR3 is 11 amino acids long. V shed 5 bases and J shed 1 base, with 5 bases lying between them. Germline loops: CDR1 GTSNPN, CDR2 SVGIG (reference sequence). CDR3 in amino acids: CAWGQNTEAFF. In DNA form, the CDR3 reads TGTGCCTGGGGACAGAACACTGAAGCTTTCTTT. Full variable domain (remainder filled in from reference TRBV30 and TRBJ1-1): SQTIHQWPATLVQPVGSPLSLECTVEGTSNPNLYWYRQAAGRGLQLLFYSVGIGQISSEVPQNLSASRPQDRQFILSSKKLLLSDSGFYLCAWGQNTEAFFGQGTRLTVV.

The chain carries TRBV6-6 and TRBJ2-2; TRBD1 aligns across 8 bases. Trimming removed 6 bases from V and 3 bases from J; junction bases left unmatched: 9. The CDR3 covers 16 residues. Germline lookup yields CDR1 MNHNY and CDR2 SVGAGI (reference sequence). CDR3 sequence (DNA): TGTGCCAGCAGCCCCCCGGGGACAGGTGACACCGGGGAGCTGTTTTTT. Translation: CASSPPGTGDTGELFF.

A note on this clone: The junction departs from germline at one end; a sequencing error may be responsible. The chain uses TRBV6-5 and TRBJ2-2; 9 bases match TRBD1. The CDR3 is made up of 15 amino acids. CDR1 and CDR2 from the germline V gene are MNHEY and SVGAGI. CDR3 amino acids: CASSPGTGNAGELFF. The CDR3 DNA sequence: TGTGCCAGCAGTCCCGGGACAGGGAACGCCGGGGAGCTGTTTTTT.

The chain joins TRBV29-1 to TRBJ2-1, with TRBD2 matching over 12 bases. The V and J ends lost 6 bases and 9 bases, in that order; junction bases with no gene match: 12. The length of the CDR3 is 15 residues. Germline CDR1 reads SQVTM; CDR2 reads ANQGSEA. CDR3 DNA: TGCAGCGTACACCACGAACTAGCGGGAGGCCCTGAGCAGTTCTTC. This sequence encodes CSVHHELAGGPEQFF.

This chain uses TRBV6-1 with TRBJ1-2, with 7 bases fitting TRBD1. The trim removed 7 bases at V and 4 bases at J, leaving 9 bases unmatched. The germline CDR1 and CDR2 sequences are MNHNS and SASEGT. The length of the CDR3 is 14 residues. The CDR3 region has the DNA TGTGCCAGCATTCCTACAGGGGAGCGCTATGGCTACACCTTC. Encoded protein: CASIPTGERYGYTF.

The chain uses TRBV14 and TRBJ1-2; D is perhaps TRBD1 (6 bases). V was pared by 2 bases and J by 4 bases, with 14 bases between. Germline V gives CDR1 SGHDN, CDR2 FVKESK. The CDR3 has 15 amino acids. The DNA for the CDR3 is TGTGCCAGCAGCCAAAATGAGGGGGATTCCTATGGCTACACCTTC. Translation: CASSQNEGDSYGYTF.

The chain uses TRBV7-7 and TRBJ2-3; 7 nucleotides align to TRBD2. V lost 1 base to trimming and J lost 4 bases; unmatched junction nucleotides: 5. The germline V gene has CDR1 SSHAT and CDR2 FNYEAQ (reference sequence). The CDR3 length is 15 residues. The DNA for the CDR3 is TGTGCCAGCAGCTTAGAGGCGGGGGACGCAGATACGCAGTATTTT. Protein: CASSLEAGDADTQYF.

The genes are TRBV15 and TRBJ2-7; D gene unclear. Germline V gene sequence: CDR1 LNHNV, CDR2 YYDKDF (reference sequence). This CDR3 comprises 14 residues. Between the trimmed V and J ends, which lost 0 bases and 2 bases, there was a span of 8 bases. Here the CDR3 reads CATSRDPTAYEQYF. CDR3 coding DNA: TGTGCCACCAGCAGAGATCCCACAGCCTACGAGCAGTACTTC.

This clone was detected once. The chain combines TRBV19 with TRBJ1-2, with 9 bases aligning to TRBD1. Per the germline V gene, CDR1 is LNHDA and CDR2 is SQIVND (reference sequence). V shed 6 bases and J 8 bases; nucleotides not matched to a gene: 7. This CDR3 spans 13 amino acids. CDR3 nucleotide sequence: TGTGCCAGTAGGTATGGGACAGGGTACGGCTACACCTTC. This sequence encodes CASRYGTGYGYTF.

The chain uses TRBV5-1 and TRBJ2-7, with 7 bases that match TRBD1. The CDR3 consists of 14 residues. The trim removed 0 bases at V and 3 bases at J, leaving 3 bases unmatched. Germline lookup yields CDR1 SGHRS and CDR2 YFSETQ. The CDR3 region is CASSLDRGFYEQYF. The CDR3 region has the DNA TGCGCCAGCAGCTTGGACAGGGGTTTCTACGAGCAGTACTTC.

This sequence joins TRBV10-2 and TRBJ2-1, with TRBD2 matching 12 bases. The CDR3 sequence is 13 residues long. With V trimmed by 2 bases and J by 13 bases, 3 bases remained unmatched. Germline assignment: CDR1 WSHSY and CDR2 SAAADI. CDR3 coding DNA: TGCGCCAGCAGTGAGGTACTAGCGGGAGGTCAGTTCTTC. This gives the protein CASSEVLAGGQFF.

This clone appeared a few times. The chain couples TRBV28 to TRBJ1-1, with D possibly TRBD1 on 6 matching bases. This CDR3 comprises 13 residues. With 6 bases removed from V and 5 bases from J, the gap between germline ends came to 13 bases. CDR1 MDHEN and CDR2 SYDVKM come from the germline V gene. Written as DNA, the CDR3 is TGTGCCAGCAGGGTACAGGGCGATACTGAAGCTTTCTTT. Amino acids: CASRVQGDTEAFF.

The chain combines TRBV5-5 with TRBJ2-1, with 15 nucleotides matching TRBD2. Germline V gives CDR1 SGHKS, CDR2 YYEKEE (reference sequence). Trimming took 4 bases from V and 2 from J; bases not matched to a gene: 13. The CDR3 has 20 amino acids. In nucleotides, the CDR3 is TGTGCCAGCAGCCTGGGGACGGGACTAGCGGGGGGCCGAGCCTACAATGAGCAGTTCTTC. It is translated as CASSLGTGLAGGRAYNEQFF.

The J gene is TRBJ2-2, the V gene TRBV9; D call uncertain. V was pared by 4 bases and J by 6 bases, with 10 bases between. The CDR3 contains 13 residues. Per germline, CDR1 SGDLS and CDR2 YYNGEE. In nucleotides, the CDR3 is TGTGCCAGCAGCACCTATAGTTCCGGGGAGCTGTTTTTT. Encoded protein: CASSTYSSGELFF.

The chain joins TRBV19 to TRBJ2-5, with 11 bases that match TRBD2. Germline V gene sequence: CDR1 LNHDA, CDR2 SQIVND (reference sequence). The CDR3 covers 16 residues. With V trimmed by 2 bases and J by 2 bases, 4 bases remained unmatched. Here the CDR3 DNA reads TGTGCCAGTAGTATATACGGGACTAGCGGACAAGAGACCCAGTACTTC. Translating gives CASSIYGTSGQETQYF.

The J gene is TRBJ2-1, the V gene TRBV20-1, with unresolved D. Trimming removed 3 bases at V and 7 bases at J, with 7 bases between. The CDR3 runs 11 residues. Germline CDR1 DFQATT, CDR2 SNEGSKA (reference sequence). The CDR3 sequence is CSARLGNEQFF. The DNA of the CDR3 is TGCAGTGCTAGGCTCGGGAATGAGCAGTTCTTC.

The chain carries TRBV25-1 and TRBJ1-1; D is possibly TRBD1 (5 bases). This CDR3 spans 13 amino acids. The germline CDR1 and CDR2 sequences are MGHDK and SYGVNS. V was pared by 5 bases and J by 6 bases, with 13 bases between. The DNA of the CDR3 is TGTGCCAGCAGTCGGGGGGGTATCGCTGAAGCTTTCTTT. It yields the protein CASSRGGIAEAFF.

The J gene is TRBJ1-4, the V gene TRBV29-1; D uncertain. The CDR3 has 13 residues. The germline V and J ends were trimmed by 7 bases and 3 bases, with 12 bases remaining between them. Germline V gene lookup returns CDR1 SQVTM and CDR2 ANQGSEA. CDR3 in amino acids: CSGKQSPNEKLFF. As DNA, the CDR3 is TGCAGCGGTAAACAGTCCCCTAATGAAAAACTGTTTTTT.

This clone was counted only a few times. The chain uses TRBV7-3 and TRBJ2-2; 12 bases agree with TRBD2. This CDR3 is built from 15 residues. Trimming cost V 5 bases and J 4 bases; bases outside gene matches: 2. Germline V gene data show CDR1 as SGHTA and CDR2 as FQGTGA. The CDR3 DNA follows: TGTGCCAGCAGCCCTAGCGGGGGGGGCACCGGGGAGCTGTTTTTT. Protein product: CASSPSGGGTGELFF.

V is TRBV10-1 and J is TRBJ2-1, with 11 bases aligning to TRBD1. CDR3 length equals 14 residues. CDR1 is WNHNN and CDR2 is SYGVQD in the germline V gene (reference sequence). J was trimmed by 7 bases and V by 4 bases; bases with no gene match: 3. CDR3 nucleotide sequence: TGCGCCAGCAGTGCCGGGACAGGGGGGAATGAGCAGTTCTTC. Translation gives CASSAGTGGNEQFF.

The rearrangement links TRBV15 to TRBJ2-5; 7 bases match TRBD2. The CDR3 sequence is 15 residues long. The germline CDR1 and CDR2 sequences are LNHNV and YYDKDF (reference sequence). The junction had 4 bases not matched to a gene; V was cut back by 1 base and J by 2 bases. The CDR3 nucleotides read TGTGCCACCAGCAGAGGGTCTAGCGGACAAGAGACCCAGTACTTC. Encoded protein: CATSRGSSGQETQYF.

This chain connects TRBV4-2 to TRBJ1-2, with a possible D match to TRBD1 (6 bases). Germline V gene sequence: CDR1 LGHNA, CDR2 YNFKEQ. V was clipped by 3 bases and J by 6 bases, with 11 bases between them. CDR3 length: 13 residues. The CDR3 DNA reads as TGTGCCAGCAGCCAGGCCCCAGGGGATGGCTACACCTTC. Amino acid sequence: CASSQAPGDGYTF.

CDR3 in DNA: TGTGCCAGCACCCGGACTAGCGGGATGCTCGGGGAGCTGTTTTTT. Translating gives CASTRTSGMLGELFF. The J gene is TRBJ2-2, the V gene TRBV28; 12 bases line up with TRBD2. CDR3 length: 15 amino acids. The junction had 7 bases not matched to a gene; V was cut back by 7 bases and J by 7 bases. Per germline, CDR1 MDHEN and CDR2 SYDVKM.

Notes on this clone: At one end the junction does not follow the germline gene, possibly because of a read error. This rearrangement joins TRBV7-7 to TRBJ2-7, with 9 nucleotides matching TRBD1. This CDR3 contains 16 residues. Germline values: CDR1 SSHAT, CDR2 FNYEAQ (reference sequence). CDR3 sequence reads: CASSLGGTGPVHEQYF. In nucleotides, the CDR3 is TGTGCTAGCAGCTTAGGTGGGACAGGGCCCGTCCACGAGCAGTACTTC.

The chain joins TRBV2 to TRBJ1-5; 7 bases fit TRBD1. Germline assignment: CDR1 SNHLY and CDR2 FYNNEI. V was clipped by 1 base and J by 9 bases; unmatched bases: 12. The CDR3 has 16 residues. CDR3 coding DNA: TGTGCCAGCAGTGAAGGCCCCGGAGGGGGCCAACGGCCCCAGCATTTT. It is translated as CASSEGPGGGQRPQHF.

A word on this clone: This CDR3 fails to terminate in the conserved phenylalanine or tryptophan, so it likely reflects a read error. The DNA is omitted, as the CDR3 cannot be located on it reliably, and the CDR3 follows TCRdb's listing. The chain couples TRBV20-1 to TRBJ1-3; TRBD1, the table's D call, lacks a check against the DNA. Per germline, CDR1 DFQATT and CDR2 SNEGSKA (reference sequence). From its first to its last residue, the CDR3 has 9 amino acids. The CDR3 spells CSAFGQGGN.

The V call is TRBV7-8, the J call TRBJ1-1, with D possibly being TRBD1 (6 bases). Germline assignment: CDR1 SGHVS and CDR2 FQNEAQ. CDR3 length: 15 amino acids. The V end lost 5 bases, the J end lost 2 bases, and 15 bases lay between the germline ends. The CDR3 DNA sequence: TGTGCCAGCAGCGAACATGGGACACTAAACACTGAAGCTTTCTTT. Its protein is CASSEHGTLNTEAFF.